This TCR beta chain came from a study of cytomegalovirus exposure and HLA in healthy donors (dated by TCRdb to 2017 to 2019). At the level of the whole study: In an earlier analysis of approximately 640 of the donors, 250 to 300 Gb of sequence data and 90 million to 130 million unique TCR beta sequences from approximately 180 million T cells were reported. The study used immunosequencing to profile the T cell repertoires of hundreds of subjects and linked those repertoires to cytomegalovirus serostatus. Among the approximately 400 genotyped donors, about 85% belonged to the genetic ancestry cluster associated with self-reported Caucasian donors. A handful of DR-DQ haplotypes were handled as single units for association and clustering because linkage in the cohort was strong. Both class I and class II loci were covered by HLA typing, at four-digit resolution. All discovery cohort repertoires had been generated on a single sequencing platform. The study aimed to test whether cataloging public T cell receptors could reveal signatures of past pathogen exposure. The study combined high-throughput TCR immunosequencing, statistical association of individual TCRs with disease status, and machine learning to predict cytomegalovirus infection status. To study patterns of TCR occurrence, a later analysis re-analyzed previously published TCR beta repertoires from several hundred donors and added high-resolution HLA genotyping. A later genetic analysis took genome-wide SNP genotypes for about three fifths of the roughly 700 donors and used that subset as a discovery cohort. Donor age, sex, ethnicity and CMV serostatus were compiled alongside the repertoire data. On average, approximately 250,000 unique TCR beta nucleotide sequences were sequenced per donor among 398 genotyped donors of the cohort, with 15% to 20% of those sequences being non-productive. An early release covering roughly 580 HLA-typed donors comprised approximately 300 gigabases of sequencing data and around 80 million unique TCR sequences. To decide whether each TCR beta V gene segment behaved as functional or pseudogenic, an earlier analysis of some 580 of the donors relied on high-throughput TCR beta sequencing. Rather than using new phenotypic data, the later analysis identified candidate immune exposures from TCR beta sequences and from how often those sequences occurred across donors. Typing coverage varied by locus: roughly 629-630 donors for A, B, C, DRB1 and DQB1; approximately 500 for DQA1; about 600 for DPA1; 450 to 480 for DPB1. Besides the first cohort of about 730 subjects, a separate validation cohort made up of over 100 different subjects was used. The paper as a whole reports these results and caveats: In a later analysis, the rate of TCR association differed among HLA loci, with DRB1 alleles having the most associated TCRs and HLA-C alleles having the fewest. The authors suggested that the approach could potentially be extended to other disease states and immunological phenotypes. In both the original and validation cohorts, the classifier was reported to diagnose cytomegalovirus status with high specificity and sensitivity. A later genetic analysis associated a missense DCLRE1C variant with V-gene and J-gene trimming of TCR beta chains, and an independent cohort replicated the association. In the study, about 150 TCR beta chains were listed as associated with cytomegalovirus. Roughly uniform sequencing depth across donors was assumed in presence/absence analyses, although this assumption may not hold. In a later analysis, HLA-associated TCR beta chains showed more clonal expansion and lower generation probabilities than non-associated chains that were equally common. Several of the top co-occurrence clusters appeared to be linked to parvovirus B19, influenza, CMV and Epstein-Barr virus, according to a later analysis. Assigning TCR associations to individual alleles was difficult when HLA alleles, especially DR and DQ, strongly co-occurred. For the cohort, immune exposure information was limited to CMV serostatus. A group of highly shared sequence variants was considered likely to be a technical artifact of the sequencing pipeline. Because HLA typing was unavailable for some donors at each locus, only the typed subset was used in association tests. In a later analysis, most CMV-associated TCR beta chains were found to appear HLA-restricted, with HLA associations seemingly driven largely by CMV exposure. A further reported finding was that TCR beta sequences accurately predicted the HLA-A and HLA-B alleles for most subjects in the first cohort. Most TCR sequences were seen in very few donors, while some public TCRs were found in many individuals. Specific HLA alleles were associated with 16,951 TCR beta sequences at a false discovery rate of 0.05 in a later analysis. Correlated functional status among segregating V segments might be attributable to linkage disequilibrium, but an unknown experimental factor could not be ruled out. In this cohort, only TCR beta chains were sequenced, and detectable features were limited by the absence of alpha or paired-chain data. A few of the identified cytomegalovirus-associated TCR beta chains were confirmed in vitro to be specific for cytomegalovirus antigens. An earlier analysis of 587 of the donors showed that most TCR beta V segments appeared in productive rearrangements either about 87% or about 30% of the time, which broadly matched IMGT annotations. Because the 87-base-pair reads could not distinguish some IMGT-functional V segments, including TRBV6-2 and TRBV6-3, those segments were excluded. According to a later genetic analysis, donors in an Asian-associated ancestry cluster had fewer N-insertions in productive TCRs than the roughly 660-donor mean. Over 15 rarely observed V segments, including chromosome 9 orphons, were excluded from the earlier analysis of several hundred of the donors because counts were too low.

Of note for this clone: What antigen it recognizes has not been identified. No much larger clonotype is one base removed from it; base qualities were not supplied.

The cohort comprised 670 or so healthy bone marrow donors. All cohort members were sampled while nominally healthy, although unrecorded immune exposures were likely present. The donor was CMV seropositive and belonged to the group of over 250 seropositive cohort members. A peripheral blood sample was collected from each donor, and TCR beta sequencing was performed on peripheral blood mononuclear cells. The Qiagen DNeasy Blood Extraction Kit was used to extract genomic DNA from the blood cell samples. Libraries were prepared through the immunoSEQ multiplex PCR assay. The multiplex PCR relied on a mix of 60 forward primers for TCR Vbeta segments and 13 reverse primers for TCR Jbeta segments. A multiplex PCR assay on genomic DNA amplified the CDR3 region of rearranged TCR beta genes. Amplified TCR beta libraries were sequenced as 87-base-pair reads on the Illumina HiSeq System. Turning to the authors' computational methods: In a later analysis, some 80 million unique TCR beta chains were counted across the 650 to 750 repertoires, and roughly 11 million of these chains were shared by at least two donors. To remove PCR and sequencing errors, raw reads were error-corrected and collapsed into unique sequences using a nearest-neighbor algorithm that merged closely related sequences. To assign V, D and J gene segments, CDR3 sequences were aligned to IMGT reference sequences. Each retained sequence needed at least a six-nucleotide match to both a V gene segment and a J gene segment. Rearrangements were classified as productive when the CDR3 lacked stop codons and remained in frame with V and J, and all other rearrangements were classified as non-productive. CDR3 was defined by IMGT convention, running from the second conserved V-encoded cysteine to the conserved J-encoded phenylalanine. The earlier analysis of 550 to 650 of the donors excluded any sequence lacking an unambiguous match to a single V gene segment. An earlier analysis of over 450 of the donors classified V segments as functional when productive rearrangements were above 56.7% and as segregating when the standard deviation between donors was above 5%. To diagnose cytomegalovirus status from the catalog of TCR beta chain sequences, a statistical classification framework was built. A later analysis assigned V and J genes by comparing TCR nucleotide sequences with IMGT/GENE-DB human TR gene sequences. Using the TCRdist pipeline, a later analysis assigned CDR3 sequences along with most-parsimonious VDJ recombination scenarios. In a later analysis, every TCR beta chain was defined by the combination of its CDR3 amino acid sequence and its V-gene family, and reads without a unique V-gene family were dropped. To address suspected cross-contamination and a sequencing artifact, a later analysis removed some 620 highly shared, low-generation-probability nucleotide sequences. For each public chain, a later analysis derived a clonal expansion index from normalized ranks of inferred template counts within each repertoire. Generation probabilities in a later analysis came from a VDJ recombination model fitted to out-of-frame rearrangements, and those results were checked against IGoR. In a later analysis, TCR-TCR, TCR-HLA and TCR-CMV co-occurrence was scored with hypergeometric tests, and a repertoire-size bias correction was applied to TCR pairs. A later analysis estimated false discovery rates by permuting HLA or CMV assignments 20 times. In a later analysis, co-occurring TCRs were grouped with DBSCAN, and TCRdist sequence similarity was added when clustering was performed within HLA-allele-positive subsets. Co-occurrence clustering excluded repertoires with fewer than 30,000 or more than 120,000 public chains, plus five with anomalous nucleotide sharing. In TCRdb, the immuneACCESS table is reduced to in-frame sequences with V and J assigned. These tables do not hold every clone; where another copy was compared, an unresolved V gene accounts for under half, and the others remain unexplained. Clone size and V and J calls were adopted from that table, with D and trimming inferred from the DNA. The sample profile shows about 130,000 clones; under 85% of them were found once. 4.2% of the sample goes to the ten largest clones.

Taken from cysteine to phenylalanine, the CDR3 has 17 residues. The DNA shown is the 51-base CDR3, in frame from base 1. Trimming removed 5 bases from V and 0 bases from J; the gene matches leave 10 bases unexplained. The germline V gene (reference sequence) yields PRHDT for CDR1 and FYEKMQ for CDR2. The sequenced sample was PBMCs. The V and J segments used are TRBV13 and TRBJ2-3; 8 bases in the middle match TRBD1. The origin of this receptor is a male donor in good health and CMV-seropositive. The CDR3 sequence is CASSPRTGRTSTDTQYF. The DNA reads TGTGCCAGCAGCCCTCGGACAGGGAGGACTAGCACAGATACGCAGTATTTT. The CDR3, completed at both ends by the reference TRBV13 and TRBJ2-3 genes, gives the full variable domain AAGVIQSPRHLIKEKRETATLKCYPIPRHDTVYWYQQGPGQDPQFLISFYEKMQSDKGSIPDRFSAQQFSDYHSELNMSSLELGDSALYFCASSPRTGRTSTDTQYFGPGTRLTVL.